This TCR beta chain derives from a study of blood T cell repertoires in COVID-19. Study details: Italy, Spain and the United States were the sources of the convalescent and acute COVID-19 samples. PBMCs, B-cell-depleted T cells, or T cells provided the cDNA or gDNA that made up the material.

Germline values: CDR1 DFQATT, CDR2 SNEGSKA (reference sequence). There are 14 residues in the CDR3. V was trimmed by 3 bases and J by 0 bases, leaving 12 bases between them. Original processing notes: Reference gene primer amplification gave estimated nucleated cell counts. Data came from immunoSEQ multiplex PCR; TCRdb stores just in-frame clones and leaves some out. V and J calls and clone size are those listed in that table; D and trimming were worked out from the DNA. The table shows around 160,000 clones, with around 82% occurring only once. This sequence joins TRBV20-1 and TRBJ2-7; D ambiguous. The sequence was obtained from a man aged 55 to 70 with active or convalescent COVID-19. Source material: peripheral blood. The CDR3 DNA follows: TGCAGTGCTAGTGACATACAAAACTCCTACGAGCAGTACTTC. It translates to CSASDIQNSYEQYF.